The 12 T cell receptor beta chains below all came from one sample that was sequenced in a study of CD8 T cells in ankylosing spondylitis. TCRdb itself ran the 5' RACE reads through MiXCR, one entry per CDR3 protein. The sample consists of 180,000 or so distinct CDR3 sequences, around 10% of them appearing once. Sequences were obtained from blood, either unsorted or a sorted T cell fraction (not recorded which). These receptors originate from a male donor with ankylosing spondylitis or in good health (not recorded which).

The V gene is TRBV6-1, the J gene TRBJ1-2, with TRBD1 matching 7 bases. With 5 bases clipped from V and 4 bases from J, the junction kept 4 bases outside the gene matches. Germline V gene lookup returns CDR1 MNHNS and CDR2 SASEGT. The CDR3 covers 13 residues. CDR3: CASSRQGVYGYTF. Written as DNA, the CDR3 is TGTGCCAGCAGTCGACAGGGTGTCTATGGCTACACCTTC.

This clonotype was detected a few times. J is TRBJ1-4 and V is TRBV5-1; tentative D call: TRBD1 (5 bases). The germline V gene has CDR1 SGHRS and CDR2 YFSETQ. This CDR3 region has 15 residues. Trimming pared 2 bases from V and 14 bases from J, leaving 22 bases between. The CDR3 reads CASSLTGTALGDLFF. Here the CDR3 DNA reads TGCGCCAGCAGCTTAACCGGGACGGCTCTTGGGGACCTGTTTTTT.

V usage is TRBV7-6 and J usage is TRBJ2-3, with 7 bases identical to TRBD2. The CDR3 spans 16 residues. V was pared by 5 bases and J by 6 bases, with 14 bases of the junction left unmatched. Germline V gene lookup returns CDR1 SGHVS and CDR2 FNYEAQ. The CDR3: CASSLTYGSSGDTQYF. In nucleotides, the CDR3 is TGTGCCAGCAGCCTAACCTACGGGAGTAGCGGGGATACGCAGTATTTT.

Many counts were recorded for this clonotype. The chain has TRBV7-2 and TRBJ1-3; D remains ambiguous. The V end lost 1 base, the J end lost 2 bases, and 6 bases lay between the germline ends. The CDR3 runs to 14 residues. The germline V gene encodes CDR1 SGHTA and CDR2 FQGNSA. CDR3 sequence (DNA): TGTGCCAGCAGCTTAGGTAGCGCTGGAAACACCATATATTTT. Translated: CASSLGSAGNTIYF.

This clonotype was recorded a few times. The rearrangement links TRBV10-3 to TRBJ1-5, with 9 bases that match TRBD1. The J segment lost 3 bases and the V segment lost 3 bases, leaving 6 bases of the junction unmatched. Germline CDR1 is ENHRY and CDR2 is SYGVKD. CDR3 length: 16 amino acids. The CDR3 DNA reads TGTGCCATCAGTGATCCAGACAGGGGGGACAATCAGCCCCAGCATTTT. This encodes CAISDPDRGDNQPQHF.

This clonotype appeared many times. CDR3: CASSLEGGGLTYNEQFF. CDR3 nucleotide sequence: TGTGCCAGCAGTCTCGAAGGCGGGGGCCTTACTTACAATGAGCAGTTCTTC. The J gene is TRBJ2-1, the V gene TRBV12-3 or TRBV12-4; perhaps TRBD2 as D (7 bases). This CDR3 is built from 17 residues. V gave up 5 bases and J gave up 4 bases, with 21 bases separating them.

This clonotype was seen repeatedly, ten times or more. The chain carries TRBV5-1 and TRBJ1-1, with 8 bases identical to TRBD1. The germline CDR1 and CDR2 sequences are SGHRS and YFSETQ. This CDR3 spans 15 amino acids. With 2 bases clipped from V and 3 bases from J, the junction kept 6 bases outside the gene matches. CDR3 nucleotide sequence: TGCGCCAGCAGCTTTCGGACAGGGTCGGACACTGAAGCTTTCTTT. Translating gives CASSFRTGSDTEAFF. The variable domain in full, with the rest retrieved from reference TRBV5-1 and TRBJ1-1, is KAGVTQTPRYLIKTRGQQVTLSCSPISGHRSVSWYQQTPGQGLQFLFEYFSETQRNKGNFPGRFSGRQFSNSRSEMNVSTLELGDSALYLCASSFRTGSDTEAFFGQGTRLTVV.

In this sample, this clonotype turned up many times. The chain carries TRBV9 and TRBJ1-1; 8 nucleotides line up with TRBD1. This CDR3 is built from 16 residues. Germline V gene data show CDR1 as SGDLS and CDR2 as YYNGEE. V lost 1 base, J lost 3 bases, and 8 bases stayed unmatched. The CDR3 spells CASSVSVTGADTEAFF. For the CDR3, the DNA is TGTGCCAGCAGCGTATCTGTGACAGGGGCGGACACTGAAGCTTTCTTT. Based on the CDR3 plus reference TRBV9 and TRBJ1-1, the full variable domain is DSGVTQTPKHLITATGQRVTLRCSPRSGDLSVYWYQQSLDQGLQFLIQYYNGEERAKGNILERFSAQQFPDLHSELNLSSLELGDSALYFCASSVSVTGADTEAFFGQGTRLTVV.

This clonotype was counted only a few times. The V gene is TRBV5-6, the J gene TRBJ1-1; 7 bases agree with TRBD1. The CDR3 has 17 residues. V shed 5 bases, J shed 0 bases, and the junction held 13 bases outside the gene matches. In germline, CDR1 is SGHDT, CDR2 YYEEEE. CDR3: CASRSGDSFFLNTEAFF. CDR3 in DNA: TGTGCCAGCAGGTCTGGGGACAGCTTCTTCTTGAACACTGAAGCTTTCTTT.

This clonotype has a handful of counts. The rearrangement joins TRBV12-5 to TRBJ1-1, with 10 positions matching TRBD1. Germline CDR1 reads LGHNT; CDR2 reads FRNRAP. The length of the CDR3 is 19 residues. The V segment lost 1 base and the J segment 5 bases; nucleotides outside the gene matches: 16. Written as DNA, the CDR3 is TGTGCTAGTGGTTTGGCCGTCCAGACGGGACAGGGGAGGATGACTGAAGCTTTCTTT. Protein product: CASGLAVQTGQGRMTEAFF.

This clonotype was counted many times. The genes are TRBV19 and TRBJ1-1; D may be TRBD1 (6 bases). Germline CDR1 and CDR2: LNHDA and SQIVND (reference sequence). The CDR3 covers 14 residues. V was cut by 7 bases and J by 4 bases, with 16 bases left in between. The CDR3 reads CASNTRGQRTEAFF. For the CDR3, the DNA is TGTGCCAGTAACACCCGGGGGCAACGCACTGAAGCTTTCTTT.

This clonotype showed up many times. This chain links TRBV27 with TRBJ2-1; 11 bases line up with TRBD1. Germline V gene sequence: CDR1 MNHEY, CDR2 SMNVEV (reference sequence). V lost 5 bases, J lost 6 bases, and 12 bases stayed unmatched. This CDR3 region has 17 residues. The DNA of the CDR3 is TGTGCCAGCAGTCCACTACCGGACAGGGGGCCCCTCAATGAGCAGTTCTTC. As protein: CASSPLPDRGPLNEQFF.